The source of this TCR beta chain is a study of cytomegalovirus exposure and HLA in healthy donors. Study-wide points: In an earlier analysis, productive rearrangement rates for most beta V segments clustered near 87% or 30%.

Primers included in the PCR were 60 Vbeta and 13 Jbeta primers. Profiled with immunoSEQ multiplex PCR; TCRdb holds only in-frame clones, not every one. The top ten clones hold around 5% of a sample with about 62,000 clones, about 77% of them seen once. This CDR3 region has 15 residues. V was clipped by 0 bases and J by 1 base, with 8 bases between them. Germline V gene lookup returns CDR1 SGDLS and CDR2 YYNGEE. Turning to this clone: Its target is unknown. Distinct nucleotide sequences in the sample also encode this CDR3.

Sequenced: PBMCs. The V call is TRBV9, the J call TRBJ1-3, with D unclear. This receptor was obtained from a young woman in good health and CMV-seronegative. CDR3: CASSVETVSGNTIYF. The DNA for the CDR3 is TGTGCCAGCAGCGTAGAAACGGTATCTGGAAACACCATATATTTT.